One sample yielded the 15 T cell receptor beta chains listed below, sequenced in a study of human CD4 T cells and Enterobacteriaceae. Using immunoSEQ multiplex PCR, the repertoire was profiled, and TCRdb retains in-frame clones only, with some absent. The sample has some 26,000 clones; approximately 81% are singletons. Sorting took every CD4+ cell except CD45RA+CCR7+CD95- naive cells, reaching over 98% purity. The sample consisted of memory CD4+ T cells from blood. All receptors come from a human donor in good health.

The chain carries TRBV27 and TRBJ2-7, with TRBD1 matching 7 bases. V gave up 5 bases and J gave up 2 bases; unmatched junction bases: 9. The CDR3 length is 15 residues. Germline V gene lookup returns CDR1 MNHEY and CDR2 SMNVEV (reference sequence). The CDR3 is CASSRITGQPYEQYF. DNA for the CDR3: TGTGCCAGCAGTCGGATTACGGGACAGCCCTACGAGCAGTACTTC.

The chain is built from TRBV2 and TRBJ2-7, with TRBD1 matching over 10 bases. V lost 2 bases to trimming and J lost 6 bases; unmatched junction nucleotides: 10. Germline V gene data show CDR1 as SNHLY and CDR2 as FYNNEI. CDR3 size: 16 residues. The CDR3 bases are TGTGCCAGCAGTGAACGTTGGGGACAGGGGAGCCCCGAGCAGTACTTC. This codes for CASSERWGQGSPEQYF.

This sequence joins TRBV2 and TRBJ2-1, with 8 nucleotides matching TRBD2. The junction had 4 bases not matched to a gene; V was cut back by 6 bases and J by 3 bases. CDR1 SNHLY and CDR2 FYNNEI come from the germline V gene. This CDR3 has 14 residues. Here the CDR3 DNA reads TGTGCCAGCAGGGGAACTAGCGGCTACAATGAGCAGTTCTTC. This translates into CASRGTSGYNEQFF.

This chain joins TRBV18 and TRBJ1-1; D is undetermined. The V gene's germline CDR1 is KGHSH and CDR2 LQKENI. The CDR3 has 14 amino acids. With 2 bases removed from V and 5 bases from J, the gap between germline ends came to 12 bases. This CDR3 is CASSPGGIRTEAFF. The DNA of the CDR3 is TGTGCCAGCTCACCAGGAGGGATTAGGACTGAAGCTTTCTTT. The complete variable domain, with remaining parts taken from reference TRBV18 and TRBJ1-1, reads NAGVMQNPRHLVRRRGQEARLRCSPMKGHSHVYWYRQLPEEGLKFMVYLQKENIIDESGMPKERFSAEFPKEGPSILRIQQVVRGDSAAYFCASSPGGIRTEAFFGQGTRLTVV.

The chain carries TRBV7-3 and TRBJ2-2; a weak D match, TRBD2 (6 bases). CDR3 length: 17 amino acids. Trimming removed 4 bases at V and 8 bases at J, with 23 bases between. Germline V gene data show CDR1 as SGHTA and CDR2 as FQGTGA. CDR3 DNA sequence: TGTGCCAGCAGCTCGACCGGGACTCTAGTAGGTCCGGGGGAGCTGTTTTTT. Translated, it gives CASSSTGTLVGPGELFF.

This clone was seen more than once but under ten times. CDR3 bases: TGCGCCAGCAGCGAGGCCCTCTCTGGGGCCAACGTCCTGACTTTC. It codes for CASSEALSGANVLTF. This chain joins TRBV5-1 and TRBJ2-6; D uncertain. The germline CDR1 and CDR2 sequences are SGHRS and YFSETQ. V lost 4 bases and J lost 0, with 8 bases in between. The CDR3 sequence is 15 residues long.

The chain has TRBV5-1 and TRBJ1-4, with D unclear. The CDR3 runs 13 residues. Between the trimmed V and J ends, which lost 0 bases and 8 bases, there was a span of 8 bases. Germline CDR1 reads SGHRS; CDR2 reads YFSETQ. This chain's CDR3 is CASSLARSEKLFF. The CDR3 DNA sequence: TGCGCCAGCAGCTTGGCCCGATCGGAAAAACTGTTTTTT. Filled out from reference TRBV5-1 and TRBJ1-4, the complete variable domain reads KAGVTQTPRYLIKTRGQQVTLSCSPISGHRSVSWYQQTPGQGLQFLFEYFSETQRNKGNFPGRFSGRQFSNSRSEMNVSTLELGDSALYLCASSLARSEKLFFGSGTQLSVL.

V usage is TRBV10-3 and J usage is TRBJ2-3; 7 bases line up with TRBD2. The CDR3 extends over 16 amino acids. The germline V gene encodes CDR1 ENHRY and CDR2 SYGVKD. V was pared by 1 base and J by 3 bases, with 7 bases of the junction left unmatched. The CDR3 region has the DNA TGTGCCATCAGTGAGTACGTGGGCGGGGGAACAGATACGCAGTATTTT. Amino acids: CAISEYVGGGTDTQYF.

The rearrangement joins TRBV2 to TRBJ1-1, with unresolved D. Trimming removed 5 bases at V and 2 bases at J, with 12 bases between. In germline, CDR1 is SNHLY, CDR2 FYNNEI. CDR3 length equals 14 residues. The CDR3: CASSNRRVNTEAFF. DNA of the CDR3: TGTGCCAGCAGTAATAGACGGGTCAACACTGAAGCTTTCTTT.

Worth noting for this clone: Distinct nucleotide sequences in the sample also encode this CDR3. In nucleotides, the CDR3 is TGTGCCAGCAGCCCGACAGGGGGGGGTTACGAGCAGTACTTC. Its translation is CASSPTGGGYEQYF. This sequence joins TRBV7-9 and TRBJ2-7, with 9 bases fitting TRBD1. CDR1 is SEHNR, CDR2 FQNEAQ, per germline (reference sequence). The CDR3 sequence is 14 residues long. With 5 bases clipped from V and 4 bases from J, the junction kept 6 bases outside the gene matches.

Points on this clone: At one end the junction does not follow the germline gene, possibly because of a read error. CDR3 in DNA: TGCAGCTCCAGTTGGGGTGATGAAAGGATTTTT. Its translation: CSSSWGDERIF. The rearrangement links TRBV29-1 to TRBJ1-4; D unclear. Germline CDR1 and CDR2: SQVTM and ANQGSEA. The CDR3 sequence is 11 residues long.

CDR3 sequence reads: CASRTPGGNGYEQYF. As DNA, the CDR3 is TGTGCCAGCAGAACCCCCGGGGGTAACGGCTACGAGCAGTACTTC. This sequence joins TRBV27 and TRBJ2-7; possibly TRBD2 for D (6 bases). Germline CDR1 and CDR2: MNHEY and SMNVEV (reference sequence). The V gene lost 6 bases and the J gene lost 3 bases, with 18 bases spanning the gap. The CDR3 covers 15 residues.

This clone was seen just once. The rearrangement uses TRBV18 and TRBJ2-7; 7 bases agree with TRBD1. The CDR3 is made up of 14 amino acids. Germline V gene sequence: CDR1 KGHSH, CDR2 LQKENI. V lost 2 bases and J lost 3; bases outside the gene matches: 4. CDR3 DNA: TGTGCCAGCTCACCAAGCCGGACAGGCTACGAGCAGTACTTC. Translated, it gives CASSPSRTGYEQYF.

The chain couples TRBV10-2 to TRBJ2-1; 10 bases are a match to TRBD1. V was pared by 3 bases and J by 7 bases, with 9 bases of the junction left unmatched. This CDR3 has 16 amino acids. Germline V lookup: CDR1 WSHSY, CDR2 SAAADI. CDR3 in amino acids: CASSDKRDRGGNEQFF. CDR3 DNA: TGCGCCAGCAGTGATAAAAGGGACAGGGGCGGGAATGAGCAGTTCTTC.

This clone was counted a single time. The chain recombines TRBV7-8 with TRBJ2-5; possibly TRBD2 for D (5 bases). The CDR3 contains 12 residues. Germline V gene sequence: CDR1 SGHVS, CDR2 FQNEAQ. V shed 5 bases and J shed 5 bases, with 9 bases lying between them. The CDR3 DNA sequence: TGTGCCAGCAGCCGGACTGAGGAGACCCAGTACTTC. Protein product: CASSRTEETQYF.